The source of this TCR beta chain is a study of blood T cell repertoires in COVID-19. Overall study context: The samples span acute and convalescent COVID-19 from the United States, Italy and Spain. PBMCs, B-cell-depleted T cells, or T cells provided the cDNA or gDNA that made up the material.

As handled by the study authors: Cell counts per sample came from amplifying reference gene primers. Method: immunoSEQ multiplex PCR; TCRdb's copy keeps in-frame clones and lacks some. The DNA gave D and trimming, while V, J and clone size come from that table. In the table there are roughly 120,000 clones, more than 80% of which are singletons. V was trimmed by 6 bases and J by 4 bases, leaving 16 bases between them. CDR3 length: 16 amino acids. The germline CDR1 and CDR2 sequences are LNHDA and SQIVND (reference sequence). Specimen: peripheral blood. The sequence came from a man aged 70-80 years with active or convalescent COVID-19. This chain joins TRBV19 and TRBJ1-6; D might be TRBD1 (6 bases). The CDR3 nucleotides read TGTGCCAGTAGCCGGGACACCAGCGCGTATAATTCACCCCTCCACTTT. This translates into CASSRDTSAYNSPLHF.